One sample yielded the 5 T cell receptor beta chains listed below, sequenced in a study of cytomegalovirus exposure and HLA in healthy donors. It was with 60 Vbeta and 13 Jbeta primers that the PCR ran. The repertoire was sequenced with immunoSEQ multiplex PCR; TCRdb's copy has only in-frame clones and lacks some. The table lists 150,000 to 200,000 clones. Sequencing used PBMCs. The origin of the receptors is a woman younger than 35 in good health and CMV-seropositive.

The J gene is TRBJ2-5, the V gene TRBV4-1; 9 nucleotides align to TRBD2. V shed 2 bases and J 2 bases; nucleotides not matched to a gene: 0. The CDR3 extends over 14 amino acids. Looked up from germline, CDR1 is MGHRA and CDR2 is YSYEKL. In DNA form, the CDR3 reads TGCGCCAGCAGCCAACTAGCGGGACAAGAGACCCAGTACTTC. Residues: CASSQLAGQETQYF.

V gene TRBV5-6 combines with J gene TRBJ2-5; D is possibly TRBD1 (6 bases). CDR3 length equals 14 residues. Trimming shortened V by 0 bases and J by 5 bases, and 11 bases separated the two germline ends. Germline assignment: CDR1 SGHDT and CDR2 YYEEEE. CDR3 nucleotides: TGTGCCAGCAGCTTGGTGGGGGCGGCGGAGACCCAGTACTTC. Amino acids: CASSLVGAAETQYF.

J is TRBJ1-6 and V is TRBV7-7, with D possibly matching TRBD1 (6 bases). The CDR3 runs to 13 residues. Germline V lookup: CDR1 SSHAT, CDR2 FNYEAQ (reference sequence). V lost 5 bases and J 5 bases, leaving 7 bases between the germline ends. The CDR3 reads CASSRTDNSPLHF. Written as DNA, the CDR3 is TGTGCCAGCAGCCGGACAGATAATTCACCCCTCCACTTT.

This chain links TRBV4-2 with TRBJ2-3; 7 nucleotides match TRBD2. Trimming cost V 1 base and J 6 bases; bases outside gene matches: 7. The CDR3 contains 15 residues. CDR1 and CDR2 from the germline V gene are LGHNA and YNFKEQ. As DNA, the CDR3 is TGTGCCAGCAGCCAAGTGTCTAGCGGCGCGGATACGCAGTATTTT. Translation gives CASSQVSSGADTQYF.

This chain joins TRBV29-1 and TRBJ1-2; tentative D call: TRBD1 (5 bases). Germline lookup yields CDR1 SQVTM and CDR2 ANQGSEA. Trimming stripped 3 bases from V and 4 bases from J, with 12 bases between. CDR3 length: 13 residues. The CDR3 spells CSVESGISYGYTF. CDR3 in DNA: TGCAGCGTTGAGTCAGGGATTTCCTATGGCTACACCTTC.